The clone carrying this T cell receptor beta chain was seen repeatedly, ten times or more. The antigen remains undetermined. Bulk TCR libraries used previously described methods and listed TCR primers. MiXCR was run by TCRdb on the PCR reads, yielding one entry per CDR3 protein. The table lists around 65,000 distinct CDR3 sequences, around a sixth of them singletons, with about 1.5% in the top ten. The entry originates in a study of molecular identifiers for immune sequencing clone quantification. Overall study context: Replicate experiments took RNA from around 18,000 or 91,000 naive CD8 cells, divided it five ways and sequenced four. Study findings and constraints: Highly expanded clone sizes could end up underestimated if a barcode were shared by identical TCR molecules.

In the sort, naive CD8 T cells were defined as CD8+CD4-CCR7+CD45RA+. Germline V CDR1 and CDR2: DFQATT, SNEGSKA (reference sequence). With 5 bases removed from V and 5 bases from J, the gap between germline ends came to 9 bases. There are 12 residues in the CDR3. The TCR originated in a human donor in good health. Some libraries in this study had Jurkat cell RNA spiked in. J is TRBJ2-2 and V is TRBV20-1, with D perhaps TRBD1 or TRBD2 (5 bases each). Sequencing input: naive CD8+ T cells from blood, with Jurkat cell RNA spiked in. Subset in this sample: FACS-sorted CD8+CD4-CCR7+CD45RA+ naive T cells. The CDR3 here is CSAPWGTGELFF. In nucleotides, the CDR3 is TGCAGTGCTCCTTGGGGGACCGGGGAGCTGTTTTTT.